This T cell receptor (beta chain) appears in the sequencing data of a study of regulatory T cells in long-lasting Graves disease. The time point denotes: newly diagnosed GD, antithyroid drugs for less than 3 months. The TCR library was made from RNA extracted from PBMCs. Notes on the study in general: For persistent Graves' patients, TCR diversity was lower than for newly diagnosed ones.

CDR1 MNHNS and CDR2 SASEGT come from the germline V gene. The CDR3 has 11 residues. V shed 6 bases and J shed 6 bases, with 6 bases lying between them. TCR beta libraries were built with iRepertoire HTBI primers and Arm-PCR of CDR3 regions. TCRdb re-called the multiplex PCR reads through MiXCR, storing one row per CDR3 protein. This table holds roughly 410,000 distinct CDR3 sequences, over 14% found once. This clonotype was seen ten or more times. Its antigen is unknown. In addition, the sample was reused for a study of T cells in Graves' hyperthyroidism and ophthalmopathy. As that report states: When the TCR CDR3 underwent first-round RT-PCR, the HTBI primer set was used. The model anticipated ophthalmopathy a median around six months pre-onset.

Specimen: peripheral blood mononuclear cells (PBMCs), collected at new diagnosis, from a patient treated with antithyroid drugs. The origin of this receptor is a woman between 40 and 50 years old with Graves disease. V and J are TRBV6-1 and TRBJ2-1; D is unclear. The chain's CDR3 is CASSDSNEQFF. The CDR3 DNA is TGTGCCAGCAGCGATAGCAATGAGCAGTTCTTC.